This entry is about one T cell receptor (beta chain). Its antigen is still unknown. The data were produced by immunoSEQ multiplex PCR, yet TCRdb's version contains in-frame clones alone and is incomplete. The sample contains roughly 510,000 clones, 75% to 80% of which appear only once. The data were taken from a study of shared clonotypes between healthy human individuals. Germline V gives CDR1 SEHNR, CDR2 FQNEAQ (reference sequence). V was clipped by 6 bases and J by 3 bases; unmatched bases: 4. The CDR3 runs 13 residues. General study results and limits: It was expected that sequencing depth would affect clonotype sharing among donors. Sampling involved blood alone; tissue repertoires likely differ.

This sequence joins TRBV7-9 and TRBJ2-5, with 7 bases lining up with TRBD1. The sequencing sample was made of PBMCs. The receptor comes from a woman aged 40 to 50 in good health. Some clones in this sample may be carry-over from other donors' samples. CDR3 protein: CASRLQGKETQYF. Here the CDR3 DNA reads TGTGCCAGCAGACTACAGGGGAAAGAGACCCAGTACTTC.